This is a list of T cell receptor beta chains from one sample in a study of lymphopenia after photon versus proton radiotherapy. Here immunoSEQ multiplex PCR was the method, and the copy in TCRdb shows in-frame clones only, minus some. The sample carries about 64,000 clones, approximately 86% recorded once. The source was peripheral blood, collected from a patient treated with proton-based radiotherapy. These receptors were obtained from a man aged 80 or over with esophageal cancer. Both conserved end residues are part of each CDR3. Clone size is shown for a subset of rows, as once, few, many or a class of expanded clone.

CASSLWDRVNSPLHF | TRBJ1-6 | TRBV7-3 | once
CASSQPFFEPQHF | TRBJ1-5 | TRBV23-1 | NA
CASSQDRQARLYNSPLHF | TRBJ1-6 | TRBV5-4 | once
CASSLGSGSIYEQYF | TRBJ2-7 | TRBV5-1 | NA
CASSIEGTGIYGYTF | TRBJ1-2 | TRBV19 | NA
CASSGQGVQPQHF | TRBJ1-5 | TRBV19 | NA
CASSLGPLEVETQYF | TRBJ2-5 | TRBV5-5 | NA
CASSQYETGGYEQYF | TRBJ2-7 | TRBV7-6 | NA
CASSQDLTRQFNEQFF | TRBJ2-1 | TRBV4-1 | NA
CAWKGSVGGKAKNIQYF | TRBJ2-4 | TRBV30 | NA
CSAKGQGWNTEAFF | TRBJ1-1 | TRBV29-1 | NA
CASSWGNTIYF | TRBJ1-3 | TRBV11-2 | NA
CASSARTGRGRETQYF | TRBJ2-5 | TRBV7-3 | NA
CSVPREGNTEAFF | TRBJ1-1 | TRBV29-1 | few
CASVAGESGEQFF | TRBJ2-1 | TRBV2 | NA
CASSTGTAPGNTIYF | TRBJ1-3 | TRBV19 | NA
CASSQTLGQETQYF | TRBJ2-5 | TRBV27 | NA
CASLTPPKAFF | TRBJ1-1 | TRBV7-9 | NA
CAISDGEQPQHF | TRBJ1-5 | TRBV10-3 | NA
CASSATQGAGQPQHF | TRBJ1-5 | TRBV11-3 | NA
CASSSDRGRVQQYF | TRBJ2-5 | TRBV27 | NA
CASSLRREGQFEQYF | TRBJ2-7 | TRBV5-4 | NA
CASRGGRGGGDTQYF | TRBJ2-3 | TRBV2 | few
CASSITGGPGDTQYF | TRBJ2-3 | TRBV19 | NA
CATSSLRQTTGELFF | TRBJ2-2 | TRBV15 | NA
CASSGGGTETQYF | TRBJ2-5 | TRBV2 | NA
CASSPLRDTGELFF | TRBJ2-2 | TRBV18 | few
CASSLRQGAGNTIYF | TRBJ1-3 | TRBV11-2 | few
CASSSRQGYGNEQFF | TRBJ2-1 | TRBV7-2 | NA
CASTEGSGANVLTF | TRBJ2-6 | TRBV6-5 | NA
CASSSSGGSPYGYTF | TRBJ1-2 | TRBV11-2 | NA
CASSWSQGTPRDTDTQYF | TRBJ2-3 | TRBV5-1 | NA
CAWSRTEAFF | TRBJ1-1 | TRBV30 | NA
CASSVAKRGTEAFF | TRBJ1-1 | TRBV9 | once
CASSELVAQSYNEQFF | TRBJ2-1 | TRBV2 | NA
CAWSLDSGGGREQYF | TRBJ2-7 | TRBV30 | few
CASSLMGGKETQYF | TRBJ2-5 | TRBV7-8 | NA
CSVKGAGNQPQHF | TRBJ1-5 | TRBV29-1 | few
CASSIRDTQYF | TRBJ2-3 | TRBV19 | NA
CASSLDWNTEAFF | TRBJ1-1 | TRBV18 | NA
CASSSQGRPGELFF | TRBJ2-2 | TRBV19 | NA
CASSLFLLAGGGDEQFF | TRBJ2-1 | TRBV7-9 | NA
CASSPDSTYEQYF | TRBJ2-7 | TRBV6-6 | NA
CAWSRMANTGELFF | TRBJ2-2 | TRBV30 | NA
CASSPVGRGETQYF | TRBJ2-5 | TRBV18 | NA
CASSLEALPTGYTF | TRBJ1-2 | TRBV7-9 | few
CASSIWGQDQPQHF | TRBJ1-5 | TRBV19 | NA
CASSFTSVSYEQYF | TRBJ2-7 | TRBV19 | NA
CASSVGVGYSYEQYF | TRBJ2-7 | TRBV9 | NA
CASSTSILTGTSGYEQYF | TRBJ2-7 | TRBV19 | NA
CASGGTDTYEQYF | TRBJ2-7 | TRBV19 | few
CAISESRNYGYTF | TRBJ1-2 | TRBV10-3 | NA
CASSPPSTYSTDTQYF | TRBJ2-3 | TRBV18 | NA
CASSAPTGGGAREQFF | TRBJ2-1 | TRBV9 | NA
CASSSGYHEQYF | TRBJ2-7 | TRBV11-2 | once